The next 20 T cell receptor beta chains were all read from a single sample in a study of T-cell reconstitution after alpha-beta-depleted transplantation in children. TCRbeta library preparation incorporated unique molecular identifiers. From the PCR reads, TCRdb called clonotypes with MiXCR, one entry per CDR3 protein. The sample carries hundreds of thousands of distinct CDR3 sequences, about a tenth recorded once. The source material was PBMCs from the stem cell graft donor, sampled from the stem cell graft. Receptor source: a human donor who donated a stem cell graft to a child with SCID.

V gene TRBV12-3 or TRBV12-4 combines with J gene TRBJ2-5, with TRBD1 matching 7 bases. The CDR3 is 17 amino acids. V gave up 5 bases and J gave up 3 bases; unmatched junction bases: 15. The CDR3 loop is CASSVVSPGQSKETQYF. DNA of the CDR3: TGTGCCAGCAGTGTGGTGTCTCCGGGACAGAGTAAAGAGACCCAGTACTTC.

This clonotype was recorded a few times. This CDR3 is CASSPDIGEAFF. In DNA form, the CDR3 reads TGTGCCAGCAGTCCTGACATCGGGGAAGCTTTCTTT. The chain is built from TRBV12-3 or TRBV12-4 and TRBJ1-1; D remains unclear. This CDR3 region has 12 residues. V was cut by 5 bases and J by 8 bases, with 12 bases left in between.

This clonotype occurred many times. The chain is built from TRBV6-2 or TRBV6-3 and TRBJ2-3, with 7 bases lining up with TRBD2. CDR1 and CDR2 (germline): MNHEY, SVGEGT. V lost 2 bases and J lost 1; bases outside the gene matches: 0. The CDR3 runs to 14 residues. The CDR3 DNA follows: TGTGCCAGCAGTTACAGCGGGGGCACAGATACGCAGTATTTT. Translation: CASSYSGGTDTQYF.

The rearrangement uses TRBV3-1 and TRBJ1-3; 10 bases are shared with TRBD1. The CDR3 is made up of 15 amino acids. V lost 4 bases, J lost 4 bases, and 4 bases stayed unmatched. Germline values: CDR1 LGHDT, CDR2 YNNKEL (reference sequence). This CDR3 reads CASSPTGGSGNTIYF. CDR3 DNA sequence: TGTGCCAGCAGCCCGACAGGGGGCTCCGGAAACACCATATATTTT.

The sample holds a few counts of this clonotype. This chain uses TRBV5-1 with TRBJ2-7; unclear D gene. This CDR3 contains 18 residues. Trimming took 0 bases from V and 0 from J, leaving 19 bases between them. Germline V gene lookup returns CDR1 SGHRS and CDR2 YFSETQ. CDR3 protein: CASSLGLLTSGSSYEQYF. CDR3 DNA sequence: TGCGCCAGCAGCTTGGGTCTGCTCACCTCAGGAAGCTCCTACGAGCAGTACTTC.

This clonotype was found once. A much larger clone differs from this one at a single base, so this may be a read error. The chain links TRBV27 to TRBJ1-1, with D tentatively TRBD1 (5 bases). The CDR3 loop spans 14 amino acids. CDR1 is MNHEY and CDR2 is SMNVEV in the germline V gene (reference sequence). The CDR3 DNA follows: TGTGCCAGTCGATCGACAGCCTATAACACTGAAGATTTCTTT. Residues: CASRSTAYNTEDFF.

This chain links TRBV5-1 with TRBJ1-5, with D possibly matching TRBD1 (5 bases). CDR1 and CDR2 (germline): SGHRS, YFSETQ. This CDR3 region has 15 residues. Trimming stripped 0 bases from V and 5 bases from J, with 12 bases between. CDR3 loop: CASSLVGGVDQPQHF. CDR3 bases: TGCGCCAGCAGCTTGGTCGGGGGGGTGGATCAGCCCCAGCATTTT.

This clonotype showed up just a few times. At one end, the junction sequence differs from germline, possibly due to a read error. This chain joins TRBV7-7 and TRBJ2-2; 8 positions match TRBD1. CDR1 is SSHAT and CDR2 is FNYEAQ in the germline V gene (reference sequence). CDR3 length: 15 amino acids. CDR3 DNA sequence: TGTGCTAGCAGCTCGACAGGGGCGTCGACCGGGGAGCTGTTTTTT. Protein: CASSSTGASTGELFF.

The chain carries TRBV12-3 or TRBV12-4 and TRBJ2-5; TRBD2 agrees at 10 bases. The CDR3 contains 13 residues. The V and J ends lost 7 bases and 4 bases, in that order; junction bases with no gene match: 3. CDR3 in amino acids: CASTIAGGETQYF. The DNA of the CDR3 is TGTGCCAGCACCATAGCGGGGGGAGAGACCCAGTACTTC.

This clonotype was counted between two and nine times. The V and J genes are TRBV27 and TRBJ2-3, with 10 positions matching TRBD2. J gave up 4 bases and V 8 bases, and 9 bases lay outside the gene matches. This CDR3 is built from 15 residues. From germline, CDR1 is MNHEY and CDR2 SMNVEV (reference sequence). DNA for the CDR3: TGTGCCAGCCTTGAAGCGGGGGGGCCTGCAGATACGCAGTATTTT. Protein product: CASLEAGGPADTQYF.

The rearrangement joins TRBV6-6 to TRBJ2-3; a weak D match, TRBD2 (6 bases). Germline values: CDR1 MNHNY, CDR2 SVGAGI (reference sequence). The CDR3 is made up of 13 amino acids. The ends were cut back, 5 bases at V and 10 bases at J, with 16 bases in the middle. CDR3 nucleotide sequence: TGTGCCAGCAGTCGCGGGGACGGCTCTTCGCAGTATTTT. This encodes CASSRGDGSSQYF.

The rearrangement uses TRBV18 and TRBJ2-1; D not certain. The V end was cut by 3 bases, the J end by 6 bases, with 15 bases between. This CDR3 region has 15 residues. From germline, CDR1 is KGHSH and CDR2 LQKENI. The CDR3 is CASSPPPQVGNEQFF. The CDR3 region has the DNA TGTGCCAGCTCACCCCCCCCGCAGGTTGGCAATGAGCAGTTCTTC.

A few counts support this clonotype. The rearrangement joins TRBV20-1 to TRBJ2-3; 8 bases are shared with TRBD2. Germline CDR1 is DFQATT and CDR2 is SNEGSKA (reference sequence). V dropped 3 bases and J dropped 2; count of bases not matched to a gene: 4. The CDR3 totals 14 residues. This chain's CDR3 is CSARRGVFTDTQYF. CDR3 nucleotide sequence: TGCAGTGCTAGGCGGGGGGTTTTCACAGATACGCAGTATTTT.

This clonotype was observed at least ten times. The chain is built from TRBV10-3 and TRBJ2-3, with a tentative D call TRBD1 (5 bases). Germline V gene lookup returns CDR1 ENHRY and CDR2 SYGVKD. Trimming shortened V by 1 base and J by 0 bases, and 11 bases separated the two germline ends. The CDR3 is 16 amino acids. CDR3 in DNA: TGTGCCATCAGTGAGTTAAGTGACAGTAGCACAGATACGCAGTATTTT. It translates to CAISELSDSSTDTQYF.

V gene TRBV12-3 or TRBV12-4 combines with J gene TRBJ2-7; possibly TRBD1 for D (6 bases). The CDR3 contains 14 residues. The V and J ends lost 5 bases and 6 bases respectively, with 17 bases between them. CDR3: CASSREFTGSEQYF. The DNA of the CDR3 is TGTGCCAGCAGTCGCGAATTTACAGGGTCCGAGCAGTACTTC.

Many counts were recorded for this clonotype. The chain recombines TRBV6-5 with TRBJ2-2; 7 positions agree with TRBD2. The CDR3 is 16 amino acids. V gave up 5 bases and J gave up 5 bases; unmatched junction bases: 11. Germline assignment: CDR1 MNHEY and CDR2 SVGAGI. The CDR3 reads CASSMGGPWATGELFF. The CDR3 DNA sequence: TGTGCCAGCAGTATGGGAGGGCCCTGGGCGACCGGGGAGCTGTTTTTT.

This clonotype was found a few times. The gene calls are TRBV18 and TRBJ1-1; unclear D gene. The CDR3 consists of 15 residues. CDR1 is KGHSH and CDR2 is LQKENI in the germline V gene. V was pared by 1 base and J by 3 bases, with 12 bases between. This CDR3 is CASSPQGEEYTEAFF. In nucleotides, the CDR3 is TGTGCCAGCTCACCACAGGGTGAGGAATACACTGAAGCTTTCTTT.

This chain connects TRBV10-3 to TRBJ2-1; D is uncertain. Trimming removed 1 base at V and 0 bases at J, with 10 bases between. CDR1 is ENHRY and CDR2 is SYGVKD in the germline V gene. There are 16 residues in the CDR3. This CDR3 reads CAISEFGSSSYNEQFF. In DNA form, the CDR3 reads TGTGCCATCAGTGAGTTTGGCTCCTCCTCCTACAATGAGCAGTTCTTC.

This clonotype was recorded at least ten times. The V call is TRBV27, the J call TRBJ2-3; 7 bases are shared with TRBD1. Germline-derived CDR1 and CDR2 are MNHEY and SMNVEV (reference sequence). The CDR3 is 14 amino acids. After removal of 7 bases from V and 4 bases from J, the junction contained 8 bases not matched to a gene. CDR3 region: CASTVQGNPDTQYF. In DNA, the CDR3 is TGTGCCAGCACCGTACAGGGGAACCCAGATACGCAGTATTTT.

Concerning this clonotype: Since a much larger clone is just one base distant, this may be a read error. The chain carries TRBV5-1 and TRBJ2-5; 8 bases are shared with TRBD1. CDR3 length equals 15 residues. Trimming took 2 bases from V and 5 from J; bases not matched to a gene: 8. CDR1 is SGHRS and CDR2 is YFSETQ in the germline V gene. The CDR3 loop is CASSLSGGVWETQYF. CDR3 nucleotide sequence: TGCGCCAGCAGCTTATCAGGGGGCGTATGGGAGACCCAGTACTTC.